A selection of T cell receptor beta chains follows, all from one sample in a study of breast tumors, draining lymph nodes, adjacent tissues. One entry per CDR3 protein results from TCRdb running MiXCR on the multiplex PCR reads. Altogether 160,000 or so distinct CDR3 sequences are present, approximately 30% being singletons, with the ten largest covering around 3.5%. Source material: axillary lymph node tissue. The receptors come from a female donor with breast cancer. Some clones in this sample may be carry-over from other donors' samples. Each CDR3 is given with its conserved first and last residue. A D gene is named only where the DNA matches it firmly. Not all rows give a size; the values are once, few, many and, for expanded clones, a class.

V	D	J	size	CDR3	DNA
TRBV7-3	TRBD1	TRBJ2-3	many	CASSPRGGTGQGSMNIWGTDTQYF	TGTGCCAGCAGCCCTAGGGGAGGAACGGGACAGGGATCAATGAATATTTGGGGCACAGATACGCAGTATTTT
TRBV27	NA	TRBJ1-6	many	CASSSGVNSPLHF	TGTGCCAGCAGTTCCGGAGTCAATTCACCCCTCCACTTT
TRBV20-1	NA	TRBJ1-2	many	CSASRGVGYTF	TGCAGTGCCAGTAGGGGGGTTGGCTACACCTTC
TRBV7-2	NA	TRBJ2-1	many	CASSLGARNYNEQFF	TGTGCCAGCAGCCTAGGTGCGCGAAACTACAATGAGCAGTTCTTC
TRBV24-1	NA	TRBJ2-7	NA	CATSAHEGLTYEQYF	TGTGCCACCAGTGCCCATGAGGGGTTGACCTACGAGCAGTACTTC
TRBV9	TRBD1	TRBJ2-7	NA	CAGSHRDRAYEQYF	TGTGCCGGCAGCCATCGGGACAGGGCCTACGAGCAGTACTTC
TRBV5-8	NA	TRBJ2-1	many	CASSLEGDEQFF	TGTGCCAGCAGCTTGGAAGGGGATGAGCAGTTCTTC
TRBV28	TRBD2	TRBJ2-5	NA	CASSPPGLAGGSETQYF	TGTGCCAGCAGTCCGCCCGGACTAGCGGGAGGCTCAGAGACCCAGTACTTC
TRBV4-1	NA	TRBJ1-5	many	CASSRTPGDSNQPQHF	TGCGCCAGCAGCCGCACCCCAGGAGATAGCAATCAGCCCCAGCATTTT
TRBV10-3	NA	TRBJ2-7	NA	CAKPYEQYF	TGTGCCAAACCCTACGAGCAGTACTTC
TRBV5-6	NA	TRBJ1-6	many	CASSLKLSYNSPLHF	TGTGCCAGCAGCTTGAAACTGAGCTATAATTCACCCCTCCACTTT
TRBV6-5	NA	TRBJ2-7	NA	CASSHSGTPTYEQYF	TGTGCCAGCAGTCACTCAGGGACACCAACCTACGAGCAGTACTTC
TRBV6-1	TRBD2	TRBJ2-7	once	CASSQEGLAVYEQYF	TGTGCCAGCAGCCAAGAAGGACTAGCGGTCTACGAGCAGTACTTC
TRBV6-6	NA	TRBJ1-2	many	CASSHSGPAGYTF	TGTGCCAGCAGTCACTCGGGCCCGGCTGGCTACACCTTC
TRBV5-1	TRBD1	TRBJ1-6	many	CASSPGQGDNSPLHF	TGCGCCAGCAGCCCCGGACAGGGAGATAATTCACCCCTCCACTTT
TRBV5-6	NA	TRBJ1-2	many	CASSLAGASYTF	TGTGCCAGCAGCTTGGCCGGGGCGAGCTACACCTTC
TRBV12-3/TRBV12-4	NA	TRBJ2-1	once	CASSFVGEQFF	TGTGCCAGCAGTTTCGTGGGTGAGCAGTTCTTC
TRBV20-1	TRBD1	TRBJ2-2	many	CSAKNRDRNTGELFF	TGCAGTGCTAAAAACCGGGACAGGAACACCGGGGAGCTGTTTTTT
TRBV11-2	NA	TRBJ2-5	many	CASSLRFRETQYF	TGTGCCAGCAGCTTACGATTTCGGGAGACCCAGTACTTC
TRBV27	TRBD2	TRBJ2-7	NA	CASSSVSAGGPHEQYF	TGTGCCAGCAGTTCAGTATCGGCGGGAGGGCCCCACGAGCAGTACTTC
TRBV5-4	NA	TRBJ2-7	NA	CASSPTPSSYEQYF	TGTGCCAGCAGCCCGACCCCAAGCTCCTACGAGCAGTACTTC
TRBV6-6	TRBD1	TRBJ1-6	many	CASSHGTGNNSPLHF	TGTGCCAGCAGTCACGGGACAGGGAATAATTCACCCCTCCACTTT
TRBV28	NA	TRBJ1-1	once	CASGTGLGTEAFF	TGTGCCAGCGGTACAGGGTTGGGCACTGAAGCTTTCTTT
TRBV6-5	NA	TRBJ1-6	many	CASRSGQRHSPLHF	TGTGCCAGCAGGAGTGGACAGCGCCATTCACCCCTCCACTTT
TRBV25-1	TRBD1	TRBJ2-7	NA	CASSDAGRGPTSYEQYF	TGTGCCAGCAGTGATGCGGGCAGGGGGCCAACCAGCTACGAGCAGTACTTC